This is a list of T cell receptor beta chains from one sample in a study of blood T cell repertoires in COVID-19. Profiled with immunoSEQ multiplex PCR; TCRdb holds only in-frame clones, not every one. This table has about 300,000 clones, about 87% appearing once. Sample: peripheral blood. All receptors come from a man aged 70 or older with acute or convalescent COVID-19. Both conserved end residues are part of each CDR3.

V gene | CDR3 protein
TRBV6-6 | CASSHTGGGGYTF
TRBV4-2 | CASSHDAGAQETQYF
TRBV7-2 | CASSQTPGHLNYGYTF
TRBV5-1 | CASSWGLAGETDTQYF
TRBV4-3 | CASSQERTGRTEAFF
TRBV5-1 | CASSLVPGTDTQYF
TRBV7-6 | CASSLEGPGHGTDTQYF
TRBV19 | CASSADRGSVYGYTF
TRBV18 | CASSPPSADTQYF
TRBV9 | CASSVESVNEQFF
TRBV7-7 | CASSPSGGAWNEQFF
TRBV7-9 | CASSLVGEELFF
TRBV28 | CASSFPPLAGVRDTQYF
TRBV4-3 | CASSQAGEFWGYTF
TRBV7-2 | CASSLEQSNSPLHF
TRBV18 | CASSPRAGGMDEQFF
TRBV5-1 | CASSYSGTSGYEQYF
TRBV5-8 | CASSRRDSNYGYTF
TRBV12-3/TRBV12-4 | CASSRDFTGELFF
TRBV20-1 | CSASKTGSQETQYF
TRBV19 | CASSSVRSGTEAFF
TRBV3-1/TRBV3-2 | CASSQFRSSYEQYF
TRBV6-4 | CASSQFSGGARNEQFF
TRBV4-3 | CASSQDYTLNTEAFF
TRBV5-1 | CASSTGTTDTQYF
TRBV18 | CASSPNSLALTYEQYF
TRBV10-3 | CAISELPGPSGYTF
TRBV19 | CASSLQDYSNQPQHF
TRBV6-5 | CASSYGALGLEQFF
TRBV30 | CAWSIDRDYLYEQYF
TRBV7-9 | CASSLEPAGGAGTFF
TRBV4-3 | CAWDREGYYGYTF
TRBV29-1 | CSVGVGAMSTDTQYF
TRBV24-1 | CATGQGAINEQFF
TRBV6-2/TRBV6-3 | CASSRTSGRVNQDTQYF
TRBV6-6 | CASTLLGSTDTQYF
TRBV7-2 | CASSKSGLQGGELFF
TRBV30 | CAWSVTDNSPLHF
TRBV6-5 | CASIGFSEAFF
TRBV7-6 | CASSPQLAGGNEQFF
TRBV19 | CASSIAGTNTGELFF
TRBV7-3 | CATSAGVNTEAFF